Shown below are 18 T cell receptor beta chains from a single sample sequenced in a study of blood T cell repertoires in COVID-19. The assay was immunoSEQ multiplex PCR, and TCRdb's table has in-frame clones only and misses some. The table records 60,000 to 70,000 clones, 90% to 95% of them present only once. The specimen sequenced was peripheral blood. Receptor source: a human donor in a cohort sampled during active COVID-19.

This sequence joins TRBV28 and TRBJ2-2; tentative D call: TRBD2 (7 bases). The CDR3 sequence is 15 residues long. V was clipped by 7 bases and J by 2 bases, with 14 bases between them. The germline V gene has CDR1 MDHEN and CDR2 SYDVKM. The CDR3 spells CASIFSGGNTGELFF. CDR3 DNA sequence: TGTGCCAGCATATTTTCGGGGGGCAACACCGGGGAGCTGTTTTTT.

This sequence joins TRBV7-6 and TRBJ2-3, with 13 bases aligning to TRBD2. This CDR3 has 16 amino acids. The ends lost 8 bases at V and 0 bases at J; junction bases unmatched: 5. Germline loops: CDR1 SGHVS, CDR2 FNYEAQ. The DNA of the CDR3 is TGTGCCAGCCGGGGACTAGCGGGAACTAGCACAGATACGCAGTATTTT. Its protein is CASRGLAGTSTDTQYF. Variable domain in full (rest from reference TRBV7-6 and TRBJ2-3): GAGVSQSPRYKVTKRGQDVALRCDPISGHVSLYWYRQALGQGPEFLTYFNYEAQQDKSGLPNDRFSAERPEGSISTLTIQRTEQRDSAMYRCASRGLAGTSTDTQYFGPGTRLTVL.

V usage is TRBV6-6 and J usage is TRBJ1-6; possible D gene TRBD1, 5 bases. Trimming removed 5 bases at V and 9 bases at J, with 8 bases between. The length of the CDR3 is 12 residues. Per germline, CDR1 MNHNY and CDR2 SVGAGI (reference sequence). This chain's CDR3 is CASSQGVSPLHF. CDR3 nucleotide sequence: TGTGCCAGCAGTCAAGGGGTTTCACCCCTCCACTTT.

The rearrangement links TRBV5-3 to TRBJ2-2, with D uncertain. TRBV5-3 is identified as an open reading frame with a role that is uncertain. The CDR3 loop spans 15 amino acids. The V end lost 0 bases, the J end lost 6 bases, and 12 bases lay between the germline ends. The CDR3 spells CARSLVKESAGELFF. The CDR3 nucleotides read TGTGCCAGAAGCTTGGTAAAGGAGTCGGCCGGGGAGCTGTTTTTT.

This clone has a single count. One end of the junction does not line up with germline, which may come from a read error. CDR3: CASSLEPSGAQPDF. CDR3 nucleotides: TGTGCCAGCAGCTTAGAGCCTAGCGGGGCCCAACCTGATTTT. The chain uses TRBV7-2 and TRBJ2-3; 9 bases are shared with TRBD2. The CDR3 is 14 amino acids. CDR1 and CDR2 (germline): SGHTA, FQGNSA.

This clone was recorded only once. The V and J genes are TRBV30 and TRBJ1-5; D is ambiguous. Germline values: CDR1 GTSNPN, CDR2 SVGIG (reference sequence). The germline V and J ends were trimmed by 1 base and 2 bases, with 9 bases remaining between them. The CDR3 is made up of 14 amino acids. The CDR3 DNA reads TGTGCCTGGAGTGGTGACGGGGGCAATCAGCCCCAGCATTTT. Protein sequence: CAWSGDGGNQPQHF.

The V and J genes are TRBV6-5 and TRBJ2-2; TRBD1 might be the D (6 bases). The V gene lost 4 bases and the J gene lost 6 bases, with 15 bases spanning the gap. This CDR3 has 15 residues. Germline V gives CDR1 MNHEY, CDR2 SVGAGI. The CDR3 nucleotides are TGTGCCAGCAGTTCCCTTACAGGGTCCCCCGGGGAGCTGTTTTTT. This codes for CASSSLTGSPGELFF.

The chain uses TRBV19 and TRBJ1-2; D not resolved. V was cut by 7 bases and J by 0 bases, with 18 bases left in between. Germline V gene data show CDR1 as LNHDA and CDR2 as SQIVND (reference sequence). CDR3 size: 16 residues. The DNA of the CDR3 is TGTGCCAGTAATTTAGGCAGCGACCCGGCTAACTATGGCTACACCTTC. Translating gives CASNLGSDPANYGYTF. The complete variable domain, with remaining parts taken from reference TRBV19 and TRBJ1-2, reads DGGITQSPKYLFRKEGQNVTLSCEQNLNHDAMYWYRQDPGQGLRLIYYSQIVNDFQKGDIAEGYSVSREKKESFPLTVTSAQKNPTAFYLCASNLGSDPANYGYTFGSGTRLTVV.

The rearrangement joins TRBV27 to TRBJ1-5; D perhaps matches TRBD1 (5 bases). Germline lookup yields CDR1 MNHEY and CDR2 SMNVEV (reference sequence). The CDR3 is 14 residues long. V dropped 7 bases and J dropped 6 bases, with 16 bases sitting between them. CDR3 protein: CASNQLGVAQPQHF. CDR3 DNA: TGTGCCAGCAACCAATTAGGGGTTGCTCAGCCCCAGCATTTT.

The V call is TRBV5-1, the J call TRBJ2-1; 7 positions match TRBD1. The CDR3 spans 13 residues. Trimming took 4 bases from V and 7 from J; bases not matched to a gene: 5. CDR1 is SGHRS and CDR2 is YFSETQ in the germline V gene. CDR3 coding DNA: TGCGCCAGCAGCACCGGGACAGCTAATGAGCAGTTCTTC. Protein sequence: CASSTGTANEQFF. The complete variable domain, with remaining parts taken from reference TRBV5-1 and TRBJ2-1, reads KAGVTQTPRYLIKTRGQQVTLSCSPISGHRSVSWYQQTPGQGLQFLFEYFSETQRNKGNFPGRFSGRQFSNSRSEMNVSTLELGDSALYLCASSTGTANEQFFGPGTRLTVL.

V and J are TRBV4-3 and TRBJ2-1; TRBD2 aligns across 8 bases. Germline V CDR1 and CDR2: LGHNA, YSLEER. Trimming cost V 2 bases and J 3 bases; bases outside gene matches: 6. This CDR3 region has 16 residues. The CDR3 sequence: CASSQRRGVDYNEQFF. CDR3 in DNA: TGCGCCAGCAGCCAACGGCGGGGGGTCGACTACAATGAGCAGTTCTTC.

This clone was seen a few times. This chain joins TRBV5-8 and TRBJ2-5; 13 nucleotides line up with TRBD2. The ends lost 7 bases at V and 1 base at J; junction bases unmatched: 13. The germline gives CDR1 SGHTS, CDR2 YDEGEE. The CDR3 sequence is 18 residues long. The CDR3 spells CASPNGLAGETTQETQYF. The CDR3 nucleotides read TGTGCCAGCCCGAACGGACTAGCGGGGGAGACCACCCAAGAGACCCAGTACTTC.

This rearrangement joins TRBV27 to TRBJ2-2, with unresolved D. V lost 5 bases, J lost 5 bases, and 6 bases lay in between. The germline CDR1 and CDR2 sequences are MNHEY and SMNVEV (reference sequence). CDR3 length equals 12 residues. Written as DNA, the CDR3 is TGTGCCAGCAGTCTCCCTACCGGGGAGCTGTTTTTT. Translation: CASSLPTGELFF.

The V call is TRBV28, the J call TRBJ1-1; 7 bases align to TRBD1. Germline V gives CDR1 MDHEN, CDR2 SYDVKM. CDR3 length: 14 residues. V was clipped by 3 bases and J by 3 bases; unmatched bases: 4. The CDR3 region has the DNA TGTGCCAGCAGTTTCACCGACAGGGACACTGAAGCTTTCTTT. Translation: CASSFTDRDTEAFF.

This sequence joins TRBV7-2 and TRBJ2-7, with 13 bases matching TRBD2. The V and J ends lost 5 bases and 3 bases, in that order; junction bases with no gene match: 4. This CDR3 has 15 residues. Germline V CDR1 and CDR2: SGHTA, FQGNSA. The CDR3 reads CASSPRTSGSYEQYF. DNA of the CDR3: TGTGCCAGCAGCCCACGGACTAGCGGGAGCTACGAGCAGTACTTC.

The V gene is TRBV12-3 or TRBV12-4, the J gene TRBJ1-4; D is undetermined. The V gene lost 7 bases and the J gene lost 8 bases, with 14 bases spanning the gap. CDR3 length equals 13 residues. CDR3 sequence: CASTTTGLEKLFF. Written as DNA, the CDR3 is TGTGCCAGCACCACCACGGGGTTAGAAAAACTGTTTTTT.

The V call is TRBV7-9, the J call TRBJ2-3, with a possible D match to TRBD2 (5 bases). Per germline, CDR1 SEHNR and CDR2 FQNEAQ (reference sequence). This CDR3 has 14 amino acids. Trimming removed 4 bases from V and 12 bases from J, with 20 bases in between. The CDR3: CASSSPPATRVQYF. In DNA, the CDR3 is TGTGCCAGCAGCTCCCCGCCGGCGACGAGGGTACAGTATTTT.

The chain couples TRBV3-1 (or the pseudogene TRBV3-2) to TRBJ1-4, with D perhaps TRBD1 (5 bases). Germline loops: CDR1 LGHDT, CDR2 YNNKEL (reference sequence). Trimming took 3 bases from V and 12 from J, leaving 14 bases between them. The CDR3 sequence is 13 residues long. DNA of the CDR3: TGTGCCAGCAGCCATGGCCAGGGTATTGAACTGTTTTTT. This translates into CASSHGQGIELFF.